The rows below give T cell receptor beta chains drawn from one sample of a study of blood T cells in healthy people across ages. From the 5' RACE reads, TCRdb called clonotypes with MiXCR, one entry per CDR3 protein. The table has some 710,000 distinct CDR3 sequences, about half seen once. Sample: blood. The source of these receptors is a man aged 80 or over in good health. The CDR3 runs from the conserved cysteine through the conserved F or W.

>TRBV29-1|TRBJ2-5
CSVDTGALAGETQYF
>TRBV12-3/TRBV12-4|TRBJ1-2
CASSLGGTWGDYGYTF
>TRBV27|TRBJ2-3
CASRPTRGYGVTDTQYF
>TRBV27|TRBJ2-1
CASSLSMGFVASGGRLNEQFF
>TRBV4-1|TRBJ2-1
CASSQAGASGGNEQFF
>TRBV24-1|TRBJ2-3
CATSDGVISTDTQYF
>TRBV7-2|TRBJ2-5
CASSLETGSLGRETQYF
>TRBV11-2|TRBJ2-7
CASSVGSSYEQYF
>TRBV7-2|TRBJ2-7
CASSPRRGGPYEQYF
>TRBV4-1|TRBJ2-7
CASSPVKLADSYEQYF
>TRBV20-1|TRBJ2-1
CSAPDREGEQFF
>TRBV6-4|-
CASSVAFSYNEQYF
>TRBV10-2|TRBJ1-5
CASSEMSSGNQPQHF
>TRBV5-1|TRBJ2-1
CASSNGQGAGNEQFF
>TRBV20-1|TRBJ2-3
CSARERGNTDTQYF
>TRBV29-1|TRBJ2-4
CSVRSTGMNIQYF
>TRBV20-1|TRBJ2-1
CSAPQMSYNEQFF
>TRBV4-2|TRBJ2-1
CASSQDAGVTYNEQFF
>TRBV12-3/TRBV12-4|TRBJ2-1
CASSFKGMVANEQFF
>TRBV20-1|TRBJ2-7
CSVTSGRSYEQYF
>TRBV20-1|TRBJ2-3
CSAAASGVSTDTQYF
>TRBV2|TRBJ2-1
CASSVGQLAGSIEQFF
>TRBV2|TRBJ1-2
CASILLGTGFGYTF
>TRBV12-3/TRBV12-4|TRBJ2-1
CASSLSGSHSYNEQFF
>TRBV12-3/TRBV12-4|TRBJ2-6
CASSLGGYGANVLTF
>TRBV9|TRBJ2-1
CASSVIPGNYNEQFF
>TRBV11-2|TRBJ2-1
CASSRSGTSGPNEQFF
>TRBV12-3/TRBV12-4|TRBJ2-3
CASTLGDRGIDTQYF
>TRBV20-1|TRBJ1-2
CSAAPGLFGYTF
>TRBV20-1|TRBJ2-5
CSASLVRGRQETQYF
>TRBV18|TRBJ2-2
CASSPPGGNTGELFF
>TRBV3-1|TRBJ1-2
CASSQKGSVYGYTF
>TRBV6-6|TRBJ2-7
CASSYGTSGREEQYF
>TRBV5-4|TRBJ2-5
CASSLPGMLAETQYF
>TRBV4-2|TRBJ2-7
CASSQEWTDSYEQYF
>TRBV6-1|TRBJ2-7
CASSEQWGQGLPSYEQYF
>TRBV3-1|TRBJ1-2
CASSLGGHPGYTF
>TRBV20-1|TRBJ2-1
CGAGSSGRAPYNEQFF
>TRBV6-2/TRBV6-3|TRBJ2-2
CASLISGSTGELFF
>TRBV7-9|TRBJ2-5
CASSSAAAGANQETQYF
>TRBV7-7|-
CASSPQQGFHEQYF
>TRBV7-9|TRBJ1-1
CASSFRDRTEAFF
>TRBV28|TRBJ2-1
CASSRGTSYGDEQFF
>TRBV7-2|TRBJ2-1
CASSLGETSGRMDNEQFF
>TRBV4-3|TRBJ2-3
CASSQDIRAGGPTDTQYF
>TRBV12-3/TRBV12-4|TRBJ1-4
CASRSRTGGKLFF
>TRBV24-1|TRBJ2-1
CATSDFQGGAGNEQFF
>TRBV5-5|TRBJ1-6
CASSLTGFDSPLHF